This TCR beta chain was found in a study of blood T cell repertoires in COVID-19. Study summary: The United States, Italy and Spain were the sources of the acute and convalescent COVID-19 samples. T cells, B-cell-depleted T cells, or PBMCs provided the cDNA or gDNA that served as material.

CDR3 size: 14 residues. Per the germline V gene, CDR1 is LGHNA and CDR2 is YNFKEQ. The V and J ends lost 1 base and 6 bases, in that order; junction bases with no gene match: 0. This clone occurred a few times. Methods used by the authors: The authors estimated nucleated cell counts from reference gene primer amplification. The data were produced by immunoSEQ multiplex PCR, yet TCRdb's version contains in-frame clones alone and is incomplete. That table supplies the V and J calls and clone size; D and trimming were determined from the DNA. Here the sample spans approximately 180,000 clones, around 89% being singletons.

The sequenced sample consisted of peripheral blood. The origin of this receptor is a human donor in a cohort sampled during active COVID-19. The rearrangement uses TRBV4-2 and TRBJ2-1; 10 bases line up with TRBD1. The CDR3 DNA reads TGTGCCAGCAGCCAAGGGACAGGGGGCAATGAGCAGTTCTTC. Amino acid sequence: CASSQGTGGNEQFF.